Below are 23 T cell receptor beta chains sequenced from a single sample in a study of early T cells in non-severe SARS-CoV-2 infection. TCRdb redid the calling of the 5' RACE reads with MiXCR, one entry per CDR3 protein. The sample has roughly 93,000 distinct CDR3 sequences; 9.5% to 11% are singletons. Source material: whole blood. Source of these receptors: an adult who was a healthcare worker with PCR-confirmed SARS-CoV-2 infection or an uninfected control (not recorded which).

This rearrangement joins TRBV28 to TRBJ2-7, with D maybe TRBD1 (6 bases). V was shortened by 4 bases and J by 7 bases, with 20 bases between the two germline ends. This CDR3 region has 15 residues. The germline gives CDR1 MDHEN, CDR2 SYDVKM. CDR3 DNA sequence: TGTGCCAGCAGTTCGACGTCGGGACAACTACGAGAGCAGTACTTC. Encoded protein: CASSSTSGQLREQYF.

The chain has TRBV5-1 and TRBJ2-7; 10 nucleotides align to TRBD2. The CDR3 length is 17 residues. Germline CDR1 reads SGHRS; CDR2 reads YFSETQ. V gave up 1 base and J gave up 0 bases; unmatched junction bases: 7. The CDR3 DNA sequence: TGCGCCAGCAGCTTGACGACTAGCGGGTTTAGCTCCTACGAGCAGTACTTC. The encoded protein is CASSLTTSGFSSYEQYF.

This clonotype was seen many times. This chain connects TRBV12-3 or TRBV12-4 to TRBJ1-1; D not resolved. This CDR3 has 19 residues. The V gene lost 6 bases and the J gene lost 0 bases, with 26 bases spanning the gap. The CDR3 spells CASSPIREVSLLLNTEAFF. The CDR3 DNA follows: TGTGCCAGCAGCCCCATTCGGGAGGTTTCCCTCCTTTTGAACACTGAAGCTTTCTTT.

The chain links TRBV5-1 to TRBJ2-7; TRBD2 matches 9 bases. CDR1 SGHRS and CDR2 YFSETQ come from the germline V gene. The CDR3 sequence is 15 residues long. With V trimmed by 5 bases and J by 4 bases, 10 bases remained unmatched. Here the CDR3 reads CASSSLAGTIYEQYF. DNA for the CDR3: TGCGCCAGCAGTTCGCTAGCGGGGACGATTTACGAGCAGTACTTC.

The CDR3 reads CASSPGSHTEAFF. In DNA form, the CDR3 reads TGTGCCAGCAGTCCCGGGTCTCACACTGAAGCTTTCTTT. V gene TRBV6-5 combines with J gene TRBJ1-1; D not resolved. V was pared by 5 bases and J by 3 bases, with 10 bases between. Per germline, CDR1 MNHEY and CDR2 SVGAGI. The CDR3 contains 13 residues.

This sequence joins TRBV20-1 and TRBJ1-1, with TRBD1 as a possible D gene (5 bases). V lost 2 bases and J lost 4, with 8 bases in between. Looked up from germline, CDR1 is DFQATT and CDR2 is SNEGSKA (reference sequence). The CDR3 has 12 residues. For the CDR3, the DNA is TGCAGTGCTAGACCCGGGGGCACTGAAGCTTTCTTT. Its protein product is CSARPGGTEAFF.

The rearrangement joins TRBV7-9 to TRBJ2-7; D unresolved. CDR3 length: 12 residues. Per the germline V gene, CDR1 is SEHNR and CDR2 is FQNEAQ (reference sequence). V lost 3 bases and J 0 bases, leaving 3 bases between the germline ends. CDR3 loop: CASSFRSYEQYF. CDR3 DNA sequence: TGTGCCAGCAGCTTCCGCTCCTACGAGCAGTACTTC. The whole variable domain, filled in from reference TRBV7-9 and TRBJ2-7, reads DTGVSQNPRHKITKRGQNVTFRCDPISEHNRLYWYRQTLGQGPEFLTYFQNEAQLEKSRLLSDRFSAERPKGSFSTLEIQRTEQGDSAMYLCASSFRSYEQYFGPGTRLTVT.

The V call is TRBV5-1, the J call TRBJ2-1; D unresolved. Trimming stripped 0 bases from V and 9 bases from J, with 13 bases between. CDR1 SGHRS and CDR2 YFSETQ come from the germline V gene. The CDR3 sequence is 14 residues long. DNA for the CDR3: TGCGCCAGCAGCTTGGGGGGTAGCCCGGGTGAGCAGTTCTTC. It translates to CASSLGGSPGEQFF.

This clonotype showed up just a few times. The chain couples TRBV4-2 to TRBJ2-7, with a possible D match to TRBD2 (5 bases). The CDR3 has 15 residues. CDR1 is LGHNA, CDR2 YNFKEQ, per germline. The V and J ends lost 0 bases and 2 bases respectively, with 11 bases between them. In DNA, the CDR3 is TGTGCCAGCAGCCAAGATAGGAGGTCTACCTACGAGCAGTACTTC. Translated: CASSQDRRSTYEQYF.

This clonotype was counted many times. This chain links TRBV20-1 with TRBJ1-5; D ambiguous. The CDR3 has 17 amino acids. Trimming removed 1 base at V and 0 bases at J, with 16 bases between. The germline CDR1 and CDR2 sequences are DFQATT and SNEGSKA (reference sequence). CDR3 loop: CSARVGTATYSNQPQHF. The CDR3 region has the DNA TGCAGTGCTAGAGTCGGAACCGCTACATATAGCAATCAGCCCCAGCATTTT.

This clonotype was recorded many times. The chain joins TRBV28 to TRBJ1-6, with D perhaps matching TRBD1 (5 bases). Germline CDR1 MDHEN, CDR2 SYDVKM. This CDR3 is built from 15 residues. The V gene lost 8 bases and the J gene lost 5 bases, with 16 bases spanning the gap. CDR3 residues: CASDPLAGNNSPLHF. The CDR3, as DNA: TGTGCCAGCGATCCTTTGGCAGGGAATAATTCACCCCTCCACTTT.

This clonotype came up many times. The V call is TRBV6-5, the J call TRBJ1-1, with D possibly TRBD1 on 5 matching bases. Trimming left V 7 bases short and J 0 bases short, with 12 bases between. Germline-derived CDR1 and CDR2 are MNHEY and SVGAGI. This CDR3 is built from 14 residues. CDR3 DNA: TGTGCCAGCACCCAGGGCAGGATGAACACTGAAGCTTTCTTT. Protein product: CASTQGRMNTEAFF.

The chain carries TRBV5-1 and TRBJ1-1; D ambiguous. V was clipped by 4 bases and J by 1 base, with 8 bases between them. CDR3 length: 13 amino acids. Germline CDR1 is SGHRS and CDR2 is YFSETQ. CDR3 sequence reads: CASSPEGNTEAFF. DNA of the CDR3: TGCGCCAGCAGCCCCGAAGGGAACACTGAAGCTTTCTTT.

CDR3 amino acids: CASSLAERHSYEQYF. CDR3 bases: TGTGCCAGCAGTTTGGCCGAAAGGCATTCCTACGAGCAGTACTTC. V and J are TRBV28 and TRBJ2-7; D remains ambiguous. V was clipped by 3 bases and J by 1 base, with 13 bases between them. The CDR3 consists of 15 residues. The germline gives CDR1 MDHEN, CDR2 SYDVKM.

The chain joins TRBV2 to TRBJ2-5, with a tentative D call TRBD2 (5 bases). Trimming took 4 bases from V and 4 from J, leaving 7 bases between them. The CDR3 contains 12 residues. Germline V gene lookup returns CDR1 SNHLY and CDR2 FYNNEI. CDR3 region: CASSGGSETQYF. CDR3 coding DNA: TGTGCCAGCAGTGGAGGGTCAGAGACCCAGTACTTC.

This clonotype was seen ten or more times. The gene calls are TRBV20-1 and TRBJ1-5, with no clear D. The CDR3 totals 15 residues. V shed 4 bases and J shed 0 bases, with 13 bases lying between them. Germline CDR1 and CDR2: DFQATT and SNEGSKA (reference sequence). The CDR3: CSATKYSYSNQPQHF. CDR3 bases: TGCAGTGCTACAAAATACAGTTATAGCAATCAGCCCCAGCATTTT.

This clonotype was recorded a few times. The chain links TRBV9 to TRBJ1-2; D is ambiguous. Per germline, CDR1 SGDLS and CDR2 YYNGEE. The CDR3 is 14 amino acids. The V gene lost 2 bases and the J gene lost 2 bases, with 10 bases spanning the gap. The CDR3 sequence is CASSVYGGNYGYTF. The DNA of the CDR3 is TGTGCCAGCAGCGTCTACGGCGGAAACTATGGCTACACCTTC.

This clonotype was seen repeatedly, ten times or more. This chain links TRBV7-9 with TRBJ2-5; D gene ambiguous. The CDR3 is made up of 12 amino acids. CDR1 SEHNR and CDR2 FQNEAQ come from the germline V gene (reference sequence). Trimming pared 5 bases from V and 2 bases from J, leaving 6 bases between. CDR3 sequence reads: CASSRAQETQYF. CDR3 in DNA: TGTGCCAGCAGCCGAGCTCAAGAGACCCAGTACTTC.

This clonotype was picked up a small number of times. The chain links TRBV21-1 to TRBJ1-1. TRBV21-1 is shown as a pseudogene. The CDR3 runs to 13 residues. CDR3 in DNA: TGTGCCAGCAGCCTTAGAGAGGGCACTGAAGCTTTCTTT. Residues: CASSLREGTEAFF.

This clonotype was counted only a few times. The V call is TRBV12-3 or TRBV12-4, the J call TRBJ1-2; D gene unclear. The germline V and J ends were trimmed by 4 bases and 4 bases, with 10 bases remaining between them. The CDR3 is 13 residues long. CDR3 DNA: TGTGCCAGCAGTTCGACGCTTAGCTATGGCTACACCTTC. Its protein product is CASSSTLSYGYTF.

This clonotype was seen ten or more times. The genes are TRBV27 and TRBJ1-1, with a tentative D call TRBD1 (6 bases). The CDR3 spans 14 residues. The germline V gene has CDR1 MNHEY and CDR2 SMNVEV (reference sequence). Trimming removed 8 bases at V and 7 bases at J, with 20 bases between. CDR3 in amino acids: CASSTLLGGLEAFF. The DNA of the CDR3 is TGTGCCAGCTCTACTCTTCTCGGGGGGCTTGAAGCTTTCTTT.

This clonotype was counted ten times or more. The rearrangement joins TRBV2 to TRBJ1-5; D remains ambiguous. The length of the CDR3 is 13 residues. Germline loops: CDR1 SNHLY, CDR2 FYNNEI. V lost 8 bases and J 5 bases, leaving 13 bases between the germline ends. The CDR3 sequence is CASAFDGDQPQHF. DNA of the CDR3: TGTGCCAGCGCCTTTGATGGGGATCAGCCCCAGCATTTT.

This clonotype was picked up a small number of times. This chain uses TRBV7-9 with TRBJ1-1; D possibly corresponds to TRBD1 (6 bases). Per the germline V gene, CDR1 is SEHNR and CDR2 is FQNEAQ (reference sequence). The CDR3 totals 15 residues. V was clipped by 1 base and J by 3 bases, with 12 bases between them. The CDR3 DNA sequence: TGTGCCAGCAGCTTAGGGGACATAAGGCACACTGAAGCTTTCTTT. Translating it yields CASSLGDIRHTEAFF. Based on the CDR3 plus reference TRBV7-9 and TRBJ1-1, the full variable domain is DTGVSQNPRHKITKRGQNVTFRCDPISEHNRLYWYRQTLGQGPEFLTYFQNEAQLEKSRLLSDRFSAERPKGSFSTLEIQRTEQGDSAMYLCASSLGDIRHTEAFFGQGTRLTVV.